This T cell receptor beta chain was observed in a study of regulatory T cells in long-lasting Graves disease. The study's findings and limits: Tissue studied was limited to peripheral blood, excluding thyroid tissue.

Arm-PCR of CDR3 regions and iRepertoire HTBI primers were used to build TCR beta libraries. TCRdb re-called the multiplex PCR reads with MiXCR, one entry per CDR3 protein. The sample includes a few hundred thousand distinct CDR3 sequences, approximately 18% of them seen just once. This clonotype was seen at least ten times. Antigen: not known. The V gene's germline CDR1 is MGHDK and CDR2 SYGVNS. Trimming cost V 1 base and J 5 bases; bases outside gene matches: 16. This CDR3 is 18 amino acids long. Documented time point: newly diagnosed GD, antithyroid drugs for less than 3 months. Construction of the TCR library relied on RNA isolated from PBMCs. About 8.8 milliliters of peripheral blood went into EDTA tubes. Another study also made use of these data, one on T cells in Graves' hyperthyroidism and ophthalmopathy.

This specimen consisted of peripheral blood mononuclear cells (PBMCs), obtained at new diagnosis, from a patient treated with antithyroid drugs. This clonotype originated in a woman aged 25 to 39 with Graves disease. The chain couples TRBV25-1 to TRBJ2-5; 7 bases line up with TRBD1. This CDR3 reads CASSELGTEGASGETQYF. For the CDR3, the DNA is TGTGCCAGCAGTGAATTGGGGACAGAAGGGGCGTCCGGGGAGACCCAGTACTTC.